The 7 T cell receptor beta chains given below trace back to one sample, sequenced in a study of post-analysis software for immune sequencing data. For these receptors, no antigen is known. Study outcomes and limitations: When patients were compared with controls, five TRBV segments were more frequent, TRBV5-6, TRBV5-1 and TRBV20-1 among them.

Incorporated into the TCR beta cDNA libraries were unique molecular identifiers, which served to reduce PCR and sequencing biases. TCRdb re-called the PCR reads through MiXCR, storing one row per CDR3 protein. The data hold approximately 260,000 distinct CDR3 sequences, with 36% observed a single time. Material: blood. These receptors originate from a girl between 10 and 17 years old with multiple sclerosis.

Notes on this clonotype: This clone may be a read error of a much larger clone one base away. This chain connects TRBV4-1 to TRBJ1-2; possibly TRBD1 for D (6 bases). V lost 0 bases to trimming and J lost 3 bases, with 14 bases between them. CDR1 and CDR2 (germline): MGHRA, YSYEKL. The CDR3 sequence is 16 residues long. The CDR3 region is CASSQEEGGTDYGYTF. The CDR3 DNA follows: TGCGCCAGCAGCCAAGAGGAGGGGGGCACTGACTATGGCTACACCTTC.

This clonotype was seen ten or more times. The chain's CDR3 is CASSPPWSGLNEQFF. CDR3 DNA: TGTGCCAGCAGCCCCCCCTGGAGCGGACTCAATGAGCAGTTCTTC. The V gene is TRBV7-9, the J gene TRBJ2-1; D perhaps matches TRBD2 (5 bases). This CDR3 contains 15 residues. The germline gives CDR1 SEHNR, CDR2 FQNEAQ (reference sequence). The V gene lost 5 bases and the J gene lost 6 bases, with 17 bases spanning the gap.

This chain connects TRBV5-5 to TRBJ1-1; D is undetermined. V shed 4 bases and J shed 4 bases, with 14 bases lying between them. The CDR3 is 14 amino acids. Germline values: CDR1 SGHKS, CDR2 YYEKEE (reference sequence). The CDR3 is CASSPTPEGTEAFF. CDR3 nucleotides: TGTGCCAGCAGCCCGACCCCGGAAGGCACTGAAGCTTTCTTT.

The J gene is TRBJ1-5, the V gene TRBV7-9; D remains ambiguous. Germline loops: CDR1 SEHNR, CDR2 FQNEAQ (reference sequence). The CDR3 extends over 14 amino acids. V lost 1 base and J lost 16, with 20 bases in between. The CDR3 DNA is TGTGCCAGCAGCTTAGAACAGTATAATTCACTCCTCCATTTT. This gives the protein CASSLEQYNSLLHF.

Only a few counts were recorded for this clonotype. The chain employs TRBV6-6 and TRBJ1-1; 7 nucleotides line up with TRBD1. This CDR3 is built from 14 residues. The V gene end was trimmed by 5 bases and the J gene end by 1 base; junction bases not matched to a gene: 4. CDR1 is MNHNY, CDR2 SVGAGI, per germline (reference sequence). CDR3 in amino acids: CASSPTGSNTEAFF. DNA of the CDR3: TGTGCCAGCAGTCCGACAGGGTCGAACACTGAAGCTTTCTTT.

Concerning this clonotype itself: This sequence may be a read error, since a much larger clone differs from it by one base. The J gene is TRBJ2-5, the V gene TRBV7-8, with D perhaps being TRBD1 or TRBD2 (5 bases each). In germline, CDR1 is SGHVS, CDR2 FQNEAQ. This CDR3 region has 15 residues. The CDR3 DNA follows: TGTGCCAGCAGCTTAGGGGACGCGTACCAAGAGATCCAGTACTTC. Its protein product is CASSLGDAYQEIQYF. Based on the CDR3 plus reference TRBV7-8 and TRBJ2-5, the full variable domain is GAGVSQSPRYKVAKRGQDVALRCDPISGHVSLFWYQQALGQGPEFLTYFQNEAQLDKSGLPSDRFFAERPEGSVSTLKIQRTQQEDSAVYLCASSLGDAYQEIQYFGPGTRLLVL.

In DNA form, the CDR3 reads TGTGCCAGCAGTTACCGTGCAGGGGAATATTCAGAGACCCAGTACTTC. The encoded protein is CASSYRAGEYSETQYF. The rearrangement joins TRBV6-6 to TRBJ2-7; TRBD1 might be the D (6 bases). The closer fit of TRBJ2-5 to the DNA end suggests the J call may be wrong. CDR1 is MNHNY and CDR2 is SVGAGI in the germline V gene (reference sequence). The CDR3 covers 16 residues.